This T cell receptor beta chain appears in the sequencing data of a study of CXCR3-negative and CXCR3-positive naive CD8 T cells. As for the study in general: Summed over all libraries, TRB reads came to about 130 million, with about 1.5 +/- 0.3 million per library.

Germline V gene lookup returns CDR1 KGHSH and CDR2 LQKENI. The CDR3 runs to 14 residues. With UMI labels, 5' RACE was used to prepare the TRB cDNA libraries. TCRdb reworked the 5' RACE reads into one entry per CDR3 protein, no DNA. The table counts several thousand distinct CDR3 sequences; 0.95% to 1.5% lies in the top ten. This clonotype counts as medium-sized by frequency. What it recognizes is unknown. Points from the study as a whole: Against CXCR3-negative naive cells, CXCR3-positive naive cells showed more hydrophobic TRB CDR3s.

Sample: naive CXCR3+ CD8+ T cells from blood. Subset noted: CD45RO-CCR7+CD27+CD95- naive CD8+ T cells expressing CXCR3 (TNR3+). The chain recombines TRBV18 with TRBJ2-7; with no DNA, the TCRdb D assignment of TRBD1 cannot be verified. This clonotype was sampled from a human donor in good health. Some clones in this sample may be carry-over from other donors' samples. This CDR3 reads CASSAGPRTYEQYF. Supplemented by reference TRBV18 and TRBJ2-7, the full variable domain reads NAGVMQNPRHLVRRRGQEARLRCSPMKGHSHVYWYRQLPEEGLKFMVYLQKENIIDESGMPKERFSAEFPKEGPSILRIQQVVRGDSAAYFCASSAGPRTYEQYFGPGTRLTVT.